Included here is one T cell receptor (beta chain) sequence, with context. Its matching antigen is unknown. The sample originates from a study of cytomegalovirus exposure and HLA in healthy donors. Study-wide points: Researchers counted around 150 TCR beta chains as cytomegalovirus-associated. Rarity held for most TCR sequences, but there were some public TCRs that occurred in many donors. Subsequent analysis found a tendency for first-cohort TCR clusters to co-occur within the 120 or so validation repertoires.

From the 120-subject validation cohort, which was separate from the roughly 710-subject first cohort, the donors were drawn. Profiled with immunoSEQ multiplex PCR; TCRdb holds only in-frame clones, not every one. This sample has some 170,000 clones, with 96% found just once. V was clipped by 2 bases and J by 3 bases; unmatched bases: 3. Germline V gene data show CDR1 as MDHEN and CDR2 as SYDVKM. CDR3 length equals 14 residues. The chain combines TRBV28 with TRBJ1-2, with 7 nucleotides matching TRBD1. The source material was PBMCs. The TCR was taken from a woman under 30 in good health and CMV-seronegative. The CDR3 DNA follows: TGTGCCAGCAGTTTAGGAGGGGGCTACTATGGCTACACCTTC. Translating gives CASSLGGGYYGYTF.